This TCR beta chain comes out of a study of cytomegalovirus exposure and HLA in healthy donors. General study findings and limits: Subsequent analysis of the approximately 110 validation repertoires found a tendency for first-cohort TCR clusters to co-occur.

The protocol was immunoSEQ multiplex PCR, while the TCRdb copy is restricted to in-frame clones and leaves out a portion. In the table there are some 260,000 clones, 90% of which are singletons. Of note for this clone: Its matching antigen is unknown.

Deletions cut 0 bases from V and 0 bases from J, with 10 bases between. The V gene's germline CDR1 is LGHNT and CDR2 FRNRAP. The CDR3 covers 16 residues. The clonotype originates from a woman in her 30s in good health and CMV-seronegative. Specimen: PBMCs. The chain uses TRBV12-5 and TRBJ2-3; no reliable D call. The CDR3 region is CASGLVRGLSTDTQYF. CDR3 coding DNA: TGTGCTAGTGGTTTGGTACGTGGTTTAAGCACAGATACGCAGTATTTT.